This entry lists 3 T cell receptor beta chains sequenced from one sample in a study of shared clonotypes between healthy human individuals. Sequencing was performed with immunoSEQ multiplex PCR; in TCRdb, only in-frame clones are kept and a portion is missing. Of 1.5 million to 2.5 million clones detected, roughly 94% appear once; the ten largest clones hold approximately 1.2%. In the naive CD8 group, cells lacked CD45RO and were positively selected for CCR7, so terminally differentiated effector memory CD45RA+ cells were left out. The sample taken for sequencing was naive CD8+ T cells sorted from blood. These receptors all come from a man between 18 and 35 years old in good health.

The chain recombines TRBV7-9 with TRBJ2-1; 10 bases fit TRBD2. J gave up 8 bases and V 6 bases, and 10 bases lay outside the gene matches. This CDR3 is built from 15 residues. Germline CDR1 and CDR2: SEHNR and FQNEAQ (reference sequence). The CDR3 protein is CASRTSGRADDEQFF. In nucleotides, the CDR3 is TGTGCCAGCAGAACGAGCGGGAGGGCCGACGATGAGCAGTTCTTC. Filled out from reference TRBV7-9 and TRBJ2-1, the complete variable domain reads DTGVSQNPRHKITKRGQNVTFRCDPISEHNRLYWYRQTLGQGPEFLTYFQNEAQLEKSRLLSDRFSAERPKGSFSTLEIQRTEQGDSAMYLCASRTSGRADDEQFFGPGTRLTVL.

The gene calls are TRBV5-5 and TRBJ2-3; D is uncertain. The CDR3 has 14 amino acids. The germline V and J ends were trimmed by 4 bases and 6 bases, with 15 bases remaining between them. Germline-derived CDR1 and CDR2 are SGHKS and YYEKEE (reference sequence). The CDR3 region has the DNA TGTGCCAGCAGCCTAGGAGTCCGGAAGGATACGCAGTATTTT. Translating gives CASSLGVRKDTQYF.

This rearrangement joins TRBV6-1 to TRBJ2-3, with D perhaps matching TRBD1 (6 bases). The CDR3 totals 16 residues. Germline-derived CDR1 and CDR2 are MNHNS and SASEGT. The V gene lost 1 base and the J gene lost 5 bases, with 16 bases spanning the gap. The CDR3 here is CASSEGQGFWQDTQYF. As DNA, the CDR3 is TGTGCCAGCAGTGAAGGTCAGGGGTTCTGGCAAGATACGCAGTATTTT.